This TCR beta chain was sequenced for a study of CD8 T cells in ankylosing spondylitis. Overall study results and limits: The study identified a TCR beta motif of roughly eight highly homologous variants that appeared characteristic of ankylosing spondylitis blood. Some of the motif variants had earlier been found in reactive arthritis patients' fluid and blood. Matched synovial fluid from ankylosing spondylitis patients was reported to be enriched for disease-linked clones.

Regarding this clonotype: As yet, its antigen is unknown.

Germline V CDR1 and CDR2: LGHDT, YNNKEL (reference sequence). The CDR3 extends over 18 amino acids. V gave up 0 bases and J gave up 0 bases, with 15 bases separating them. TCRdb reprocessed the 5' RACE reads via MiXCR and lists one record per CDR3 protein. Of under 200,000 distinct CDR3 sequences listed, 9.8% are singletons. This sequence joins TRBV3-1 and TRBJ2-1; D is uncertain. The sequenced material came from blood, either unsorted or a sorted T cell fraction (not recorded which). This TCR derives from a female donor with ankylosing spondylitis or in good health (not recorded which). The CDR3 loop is CASSQDLRTFSSYNEQFF. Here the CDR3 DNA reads TGTGCCAGCAGCCAAGATCTCAGGACCTTTAGCTCCTACAATGAGCAGTTCTTC.